The next 18 T cell receptor beta chains were all read from a single sample in a study of lung T cells in sarcoidosis with Löfgren's syndrome. TCRdb fed the reads into MiXCR, producing one record per CDR3 protein. This table has 60,000 or so distinct CDR3 sequences, approximately 21% appearing once. The sequencing input was CD4+ T cells from PBMCs. These TCRs come from a human donor with sarcoidosis (Löfgren's syndrome or another form), or a control subject (not recorded which).

The V gene is TRBV7-8, the J gene TRBJ1-3; D not certain. V was pared by 5 bases and J by 2 bases, with 13 bases between. The germline CDR1 and CDR2 sequences are SGHVS and FQNEAQ. The CDR3 covers 15 residues. CDR3 residues: CASSPQTLPGNTIYF. CDR3 nucleotide sequence: TGTGCCAGCAGCCCCCAGACACTCCCTGGAAACACCATATATTTT.

Of note for this clonotype: This clone may be a read error of a much larger clone one base away. Lacking the conserved final phenylalanine or tryptophan, this CDR3 likely reflects a read error. This sequence joins TRBV20-1 and TRBJ2-1; TRBD2 aligns across 7 bases. CDR3 length: 12 residues. V shed 2 bases and J 10 bases; nucleotides not matched to a gene: 5. The germline V gene has CDR1 DFQATT and CDR2 SNEGSKA (reference sequence). The CDR3 DNA reads TGCAGTGCTAGACGGGGGGTGACCGAGCAGTTCCTC. It translates to CSARRGVTEQFL.

On this clonotype itself: The junction does not match germline at one end; this may be a read error. J is TRBJ2-4 and V is TRBV7-2; D assignment may be TRBD1 or TRBD2 (5 bases each). CDR1 and CDR2 from the germline V gene are SGHTA and FQGNSA. The CDR3 length is 17 residues. The CDR3 region has the DNA TGTGCCAGCAGCTTAGAGGGACCAGCGGATTACAAAAACATTCAGTGCTTC. Amino acids: CASSLEGPADYKNIQCF. Looking up the rest from reference TRBV7-2 and TRBJ2-4 gives the full variable domain: GAGVSQSPSNKVTEKGKDVELRCDPISGHTALYWYRQSLGQGLEFLIYFQGNSAPDKSGLPSDRFSAERTGGSVSTLTIQRTQQEDSAVYLCASSLEGPADYKNIQCFGAGTRLSVL.

Note on this clonotype: A junction end diverges from the germline sequence, so it may reflect a read error. V gene TRBV7-3 combines with J gene TRBJ2-2; D possibly corresponds to TRBD2 (6 bases). The CDR3 length is 16 residues. CDR1 SGHTA and CDR2 FQGTGA come from the germline V gene. CDR3: CASSLRPAANTGGLFF. The CDR3 nucleotides are TGTGCCAGTAGCTTAAGGCCAGCGGCAAACACCGGGGGGCTGTTTTTT.

This clonotype was counted ten times or more. The chain joins TRBV20-1 to TRBJ1-2; the D is unclear. Germline V gene sequence: CDR1 DFQATT, CDR2 SNEGSKA (reference sequence). V lost 0 bases, J lost 8 bases, and 19 bases lay in between. The CDR3 consists of 15 residues. The CDR3 DNA follows: TGCAGTGCTAGAGATGAATGGGCGGCTCTAAGGGGCTACACCTTC. It yields the protein CSARDEWAALRGYTF.

This clonotype was seen a handful of times. This sequence joins TRBV2 and TRBJ2-6; 7 bases are shared with TRBD1. V was clipped by 9 bases and J by 1 base; unmatched bases: 6. Looked up from germline, CDR1 is SNHLY and CDR2 is FYNNEI. The CDR3 has 15 residues. CDR3 DNA: TGTGCCAGTTTAACAGGGGCTTCTGGGGCCAACGTCCTGACTTTC. This sequence encodes CASLTGASGANVLTF.

This clonotype was detected many times. The rearrangement uses TRBV20-1 and TRBJ2-1; D perhaps matches TRBD2 (5 bases). CDR3 length equals 15 residues. V was clipped by 6 bases and J by 0 bases, with 15 bases between them. Germline lookup yields CDR1 DFQATT and CDR2 SNEGSKA (reference sequence). CDR3 in DNA: TGCAGTGCCGAACTAGGGTCAAGCTCCTACAATGAGCAGTTCTTC. The encoded protein is CSAELGSSSYNEQFF.

The chain has TRBV7-2 and TRBJ1-2; D not resolved. In germline, CDR1 is SGHTA, CDR2 FQGNSA. The CDR3 is 13 amino acids. The V end lost 5 bases, the J end lost 10 bases, and 17 bases lay between the germline ends. This chain's CDR3 is CASSAMLEGYYTF. The CDR3 nucleotides are TGTGCCAGCAGCGCGATGCTTGAGGGTTACTACACCTTC.

Many counts were recorded for this clonotype. The chain joins TRBV20-1 to TRBJ2-3, with 8 bases aligning to TRBD2. Trimming took 3 bases from V and 7 from J; bases not matched to a gene: 9. The CDR3 is 14 amino acids. Germline assignment: CDR1 DFQATT and CDR2 SNEGSKA (reference sequence). CDR3 bases: TGCAGTGCTAGCCCTAGCGGGTCTGTAAATACGCAGTATTTT. This sequence encodes CSASPSGSVNTQYF.

This clonotype was found many times. The chain is built from TRBV28 and TRBJ2-7; 7 bases map to TRBD1. V gave up 5 bases and J gave up 7 bases; unmatched junction bases: 8. The CDR3 loop spans 13 amino acids. Per the germline V gene, CDR1 is MDHEN and CDR2 is SYDVKM. In DNA form, the CDR3 reads TGTGCCAGCAGTCGTGACAGGGTGCAAGAGCAGTACGTC. Its protein is CASSRDRVQEQYV.

This clonotype was recorded many times. The chain joins TRBV6-6 to TRBJ2-7; no definite D call. CDR1 is MNHNY, CDR2 SVGAGI, per germline (reference sequence). The CDR3 runs 11 residues. With 2 bases removed from V and 6 bases from J, the gap between germline ends came to 5 bases. CDR3 bases: TGTGCCAGCAGTTACCTGGGCGAGCAGTACTTC. Protein product: CASSYLGEQYF.

This clonotype appeared a few times. The rearrangement joins TRBV27 to TRBJ1-1; D is perhaps TRBD1 (5 bases). In germline, CDR1 is MNHEY, CDR2 SMNVEV (reference sequence). V lost 1 base and J 1 base, leaving 10 bases between the germline ends. The length of the CDR3 is 15 residues. In DNA, the CDR3 is TGTGCCAGCAGTTTATTCGGGGGGGGGAACACTGAAGCTTTCTTT. Translating it yields CASSLFGGGNTEAFF.

This clonotype was observed many times. The V and J genes are TRBV20-1 and TRBJ1-1, with D uncertain. The CDR3 is 12 amino acids. V lost 1 base to trimming and J lost 6 bases, with 9 bases between them. Per the germline V gene, CDR1 is DFQATT and CDR2 is SNEGSKA (reference sequence). CDR3 region: CSARGGRAEAFF. The CDR3 DNA sequence: TGCAGTGCTAGAGGGGGTCGAGCTGAAGCTTTCTTT.

In its sample, this clonotype was seen many times. The chain joins TRBV20-1 to TRBJ1-5, with TRBD1 matching over 7 bases. Germline CDR1 reads DFQATT; CDR2 reads SNEGSKA (reference sequence). V gave up 6 bases and J gave up 4 bases; unmatched junction bases: 12. CDR3 length equals 15 residues. The CDR3 loop is CSARDREGWNQPQHF. The CDR3 DNA is TGCAGTGCCCGAGACAGGGAGGGTTGGAATCAGCCCCAGCATTTT.

The chain has TRBV28 and TRBJ2-7; D perhaps matches TRBD2 (6 bases). Trimming took off 5 bases at V and 8 bases at J, with 13 bases between the two ends. In germline, CDR1 is MDHEN, CDR2 SYDVKM. The CDR3 sequence is 12 residues long. CDR3 nucleotides: TGTGCCAGCAGTACTGGGGGACTGAAGCAGTACTTC. This translates into CASSTGGLKQYF.

This clonotype was seen ten or more times. The chain carries TRBV7-6 and TRBJ2-1, with D perhaps TRBD1 or TRBD2 (6 bases each). This CDR3 contains 14 residues. Trimming stripped 2 bases from V and 4 bases from J, with 9 bases between. The V gene's germline CDR1 is SGHVS and CDR2 FNYEAQ. The CDR3 DNA sequence: TGTGCCAGCAGCTTAAGGGGGGCTTACAATGAGCAGTTCTTC. It translates to CASSLRGAYNEQFF. The entire variable domain, with the rest obtained from reference TRBV7-6 and TRBJ2-1, is as follows: GAGVSQSPRYKVTKRGQDVALRCDPISGHVSLYWYRQALGQGPEFLTYFNYEAQQDKSGLPNDRFSAERPEGSISTLTIQRTEQRDSAMYRCASSLRGAYNEQFFGPGTRLTVL.

This clonotype was counted ten times or more. This chain uses TRBV20-1 with TRBJ2-1; 12 positions agree with TRBD2. The CDR3 is 14 amino acids. In germline, CDR1 is DFQATT, CDR2 SNEGSKA (reference sequence). Losses at the gene ends were 4 bases for V and 5 bases for J; bases not matched to a gene: 3. The CDR3 reads CSAKGLAGHNEQFF. CDR3 nucleotide sequence: TGCAGTGCTAAAGGACTAGCGGGACACAATGAGCAGTTCTTC.

This clonotype was found many times. V usage is TRBV2 and J usage is TRBJ1-1, with D perhaps TRBD1 (5 bases). The V end lost 6 bases, the J end lost 0 bases, and 11 bases lay between the germline ends. Germline values: CDR1 SNHLY, CDR2 FYNNEI. The CDR3 length is 14 residues. DNA for the CDR3: TGTGCCAGCAGCGGGACGGCTATGAACACTGAAGCTTTCTTT. This codes for CASSGTAMNTEAFF.